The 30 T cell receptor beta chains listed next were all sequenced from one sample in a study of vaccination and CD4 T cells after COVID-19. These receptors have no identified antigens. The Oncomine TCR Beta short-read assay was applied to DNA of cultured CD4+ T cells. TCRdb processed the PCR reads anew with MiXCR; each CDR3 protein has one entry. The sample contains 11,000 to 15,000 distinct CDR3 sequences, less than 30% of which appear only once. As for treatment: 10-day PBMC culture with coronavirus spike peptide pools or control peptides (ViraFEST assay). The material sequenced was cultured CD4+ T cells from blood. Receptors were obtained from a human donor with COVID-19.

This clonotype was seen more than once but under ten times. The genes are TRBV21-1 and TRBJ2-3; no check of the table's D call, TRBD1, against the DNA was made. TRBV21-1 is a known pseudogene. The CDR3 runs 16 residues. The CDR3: CASSKKGTGSTDTQYF. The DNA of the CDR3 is TGTGCCAGCAGCAAAAAAGGGACAGGGAGCACAGATACGCAGTATTTT.

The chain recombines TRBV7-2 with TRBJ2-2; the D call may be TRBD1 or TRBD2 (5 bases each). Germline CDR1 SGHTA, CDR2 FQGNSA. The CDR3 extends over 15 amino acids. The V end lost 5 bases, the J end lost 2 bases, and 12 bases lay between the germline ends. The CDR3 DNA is TGTGCCAGCAGCGCACCGGGGCCCAACACCGGGGAGCTGTTTTTT. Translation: CASSAPGPNTGELFF.

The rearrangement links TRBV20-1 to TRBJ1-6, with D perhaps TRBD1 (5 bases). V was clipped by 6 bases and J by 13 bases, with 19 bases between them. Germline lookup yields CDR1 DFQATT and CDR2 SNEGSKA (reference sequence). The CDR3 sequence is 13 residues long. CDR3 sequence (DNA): TGCAGTGCCACGAGCCAGGGTCCCACTCCCCTCCACTTT. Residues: CSATSQGPTPLHF.

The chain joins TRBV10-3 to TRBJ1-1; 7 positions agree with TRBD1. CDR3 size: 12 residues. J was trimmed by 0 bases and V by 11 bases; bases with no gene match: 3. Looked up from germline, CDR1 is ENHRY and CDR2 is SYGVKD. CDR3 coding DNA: TGTGCCGTAACAGGGGTGAACACTGAAGCTTTCTTT. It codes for CAVTGVNTEAFF.

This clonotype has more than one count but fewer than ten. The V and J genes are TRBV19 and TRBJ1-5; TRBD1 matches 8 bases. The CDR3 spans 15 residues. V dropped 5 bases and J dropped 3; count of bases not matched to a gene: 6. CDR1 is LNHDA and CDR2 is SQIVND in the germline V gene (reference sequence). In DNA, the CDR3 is TGTGCCAGTAGTTCCGGACAGGGCTACAATCAGCCCCAGCATTTT. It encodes CASSSGQGYNQPQHF. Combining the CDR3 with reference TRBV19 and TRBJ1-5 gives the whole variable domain DGGITQSPKYLFRKEGQNVTLSCEQNLNHDAMYWYRQDPGQGLRLIYYSQIVNDFQKGDIAEGYSVSREKKESFPLTVTSAQKNPTAFYLCASSSGQGYNQPQHFGDGTRLSIL.

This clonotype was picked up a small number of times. CDR3 sequence: CASSERGAGRQETQYF. The CDR3 nucleotides read TGTGCCAGCAGTGAACGGGGGGCCGGACGCCAAGAGACCCAGTACTTC. This chain uses TRBV6-1 with TRBJ2-5, with a possible D match to TRBD2 (7 bases). V was pared by 2 bases and J by 1 base, with 14 bases between. The CDR3 extends over 16 amino acids. CDR1 and CDR2 from the germline V gene are MNHNS and SASEGT.

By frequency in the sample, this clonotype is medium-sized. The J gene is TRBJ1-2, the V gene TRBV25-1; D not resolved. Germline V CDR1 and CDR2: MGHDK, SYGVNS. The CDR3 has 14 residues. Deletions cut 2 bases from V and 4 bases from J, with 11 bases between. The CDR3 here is CASSERARFYGYTF. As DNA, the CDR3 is TGTGCCAGCAGTGAAAGGGCCCGCTTCTATGGCTACACCTTC.

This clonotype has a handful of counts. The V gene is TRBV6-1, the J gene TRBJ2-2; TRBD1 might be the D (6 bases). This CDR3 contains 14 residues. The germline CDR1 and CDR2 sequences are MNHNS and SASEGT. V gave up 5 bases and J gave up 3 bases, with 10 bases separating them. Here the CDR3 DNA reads TGTGCCAGCAGTACAGGGTTGGACACCGGGGAGCTGTTTTTT. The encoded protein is CASSTGLDTGELFF.

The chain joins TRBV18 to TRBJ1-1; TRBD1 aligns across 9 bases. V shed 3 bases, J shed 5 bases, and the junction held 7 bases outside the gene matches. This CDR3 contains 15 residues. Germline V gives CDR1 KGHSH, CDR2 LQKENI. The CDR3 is CASSPSTGGGTEAFF. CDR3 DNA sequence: TGTGCCAGCTCACCTTCGACAGGGGGGGGTACTGAAGCTTTCTTT.

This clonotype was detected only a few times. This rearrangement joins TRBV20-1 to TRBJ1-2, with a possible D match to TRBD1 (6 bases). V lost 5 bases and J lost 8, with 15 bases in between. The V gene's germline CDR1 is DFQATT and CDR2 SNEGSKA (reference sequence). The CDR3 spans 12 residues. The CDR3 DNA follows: TGCAGTGCTCACAAGGGGGGCCGGGGCTACACCTTC. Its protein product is CSAHKGGRGYTF.

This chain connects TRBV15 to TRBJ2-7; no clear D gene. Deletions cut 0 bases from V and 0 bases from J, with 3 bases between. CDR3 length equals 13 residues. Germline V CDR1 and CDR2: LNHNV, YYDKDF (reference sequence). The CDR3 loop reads CATSRESSYEQYF. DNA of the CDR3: TGTGCCACCAGCAGAGAAAGCTCCTACGAGCAGTACTTC.

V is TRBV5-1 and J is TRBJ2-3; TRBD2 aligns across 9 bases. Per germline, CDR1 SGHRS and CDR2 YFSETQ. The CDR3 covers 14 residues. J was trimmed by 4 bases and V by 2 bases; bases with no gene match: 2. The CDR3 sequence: CASSFSGGSDTQYF. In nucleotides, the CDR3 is TGCGCCAGCAGCTTCAGCGGGGGGTCAGATACGCAGTATTTT.

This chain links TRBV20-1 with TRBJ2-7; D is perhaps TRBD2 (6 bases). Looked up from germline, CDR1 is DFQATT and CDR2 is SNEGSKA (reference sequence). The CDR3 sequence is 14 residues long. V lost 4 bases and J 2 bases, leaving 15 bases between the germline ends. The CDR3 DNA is TGCAGTGCTACCGACTATGTAGCGGCCTACGAGCAGTACTTC. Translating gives CSATDYVAAYEQYF.

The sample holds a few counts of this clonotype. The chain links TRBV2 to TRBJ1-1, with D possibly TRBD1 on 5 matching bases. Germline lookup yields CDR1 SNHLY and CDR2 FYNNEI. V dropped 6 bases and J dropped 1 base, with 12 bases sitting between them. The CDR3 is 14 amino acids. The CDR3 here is CASRKRQTNTEAFF. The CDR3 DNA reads TGTGCCAGCAGAAAAAGACAGACGAACACTGAAGCTTTCTTT. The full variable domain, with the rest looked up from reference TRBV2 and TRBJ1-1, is EPEVTQTPSHQVTQMGQEVILRCVPISNHLYFYWYRQILGQKVEFLVSFYNNEISEKSEIFDDQFSVERPDGSNFTLKIRSTKLEDSAMYFCASRKRQTNTEAFFGQGTRLTVV.

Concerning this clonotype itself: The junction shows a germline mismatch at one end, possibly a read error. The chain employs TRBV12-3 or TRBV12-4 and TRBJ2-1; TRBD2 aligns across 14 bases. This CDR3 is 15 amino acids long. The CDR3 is CASSSSTSGGAFYIF. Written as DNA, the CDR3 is TGTGCCAGCAGTTCCTCGACTAGCGGGGGGGCCTTTTACATCTTC.

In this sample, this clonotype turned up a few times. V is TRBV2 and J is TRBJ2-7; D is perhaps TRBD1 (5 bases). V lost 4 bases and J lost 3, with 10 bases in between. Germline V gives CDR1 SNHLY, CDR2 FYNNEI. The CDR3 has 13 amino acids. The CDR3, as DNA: TGTGCCAGCAGTGGGGGCGCCCTCTACGAGCAGTACTTC. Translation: CASSGGALYEQYF.

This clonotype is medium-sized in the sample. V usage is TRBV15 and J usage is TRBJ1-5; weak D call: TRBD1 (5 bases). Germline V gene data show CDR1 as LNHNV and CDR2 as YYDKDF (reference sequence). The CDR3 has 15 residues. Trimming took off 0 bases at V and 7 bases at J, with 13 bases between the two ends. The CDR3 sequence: CATSREGGVEQPQHF. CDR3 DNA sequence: TGTGCCACCAGCAGAGAGGGGGGAGTAGAGCAGCCCCAGCATTTT.

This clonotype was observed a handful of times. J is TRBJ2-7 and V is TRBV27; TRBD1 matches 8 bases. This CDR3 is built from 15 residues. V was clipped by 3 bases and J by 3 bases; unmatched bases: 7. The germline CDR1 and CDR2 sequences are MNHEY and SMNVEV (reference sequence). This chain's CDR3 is CASSFSLDRGYEQYF. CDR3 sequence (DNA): TGTGCCAGCAGTTTTAGCCTCGACAGGGGCTACGAGCAGTACTTC.

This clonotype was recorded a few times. CDR3 region: CASSLGTGMNTEAFF. Written as DNA, the CDR3 is TGTGCCAGCAGTTTAGGCACTGGGATGAACACTGAAGCTTTCTTT. The genes are TRBV28 and TRBJ1-1; no clear D gene. This CDR3 has 15 residues. V was clipped by 2 bases and J by 0 bases, with 10 bases between them. Per the germline V gene, CDR1 is MDHEN and CDR2 is SYDVKM.

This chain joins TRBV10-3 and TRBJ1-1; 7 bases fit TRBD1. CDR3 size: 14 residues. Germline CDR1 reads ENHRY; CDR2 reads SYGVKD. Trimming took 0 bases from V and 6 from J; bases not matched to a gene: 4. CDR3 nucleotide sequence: TGTGCCATCAGTGAGTCTAGAGGGGGCGCTGAAGCTTTCTTT. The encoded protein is CAISESRGGAEAFF.

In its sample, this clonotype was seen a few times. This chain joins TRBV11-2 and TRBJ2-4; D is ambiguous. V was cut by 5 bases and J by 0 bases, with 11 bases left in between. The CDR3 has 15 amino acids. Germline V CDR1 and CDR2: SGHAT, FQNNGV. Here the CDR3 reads CASSMGWLAKNIQYF. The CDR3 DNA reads TGTGCCAGCAGCATGGGTTGGCTAGCCAAAAACATTCAGTACTTC.

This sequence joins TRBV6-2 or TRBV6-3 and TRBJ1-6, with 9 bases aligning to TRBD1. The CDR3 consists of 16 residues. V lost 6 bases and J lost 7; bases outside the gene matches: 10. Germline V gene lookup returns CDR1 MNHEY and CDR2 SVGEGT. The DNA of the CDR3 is TGTGCCAGCAGACCCGGGACAGGGCATACAAATTCACCCCTCCACTTT. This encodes CASRPGTGHTNSPLHF.

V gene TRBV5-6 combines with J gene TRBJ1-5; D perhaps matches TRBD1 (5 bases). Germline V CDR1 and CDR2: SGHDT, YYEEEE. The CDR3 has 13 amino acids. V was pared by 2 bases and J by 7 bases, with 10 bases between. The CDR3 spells CASSFQGAQPQHF. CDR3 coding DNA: TGTGCCAGCAGCTTTCAGGGAGCACAGCCCCAGCATTTT.

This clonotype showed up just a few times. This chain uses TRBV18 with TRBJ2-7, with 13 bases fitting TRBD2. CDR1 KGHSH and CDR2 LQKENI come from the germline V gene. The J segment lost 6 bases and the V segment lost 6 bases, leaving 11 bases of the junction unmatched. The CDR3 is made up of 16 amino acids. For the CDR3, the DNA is TGTGCCAGCTCCCCGTTGGGGACTAGCGGGGCCAGCGAGCAGTACTTC. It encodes CASSPLGTSGASEQYF.

This CDR3 is CASRGDRRLYGYTF. The CDR3, as DNA: TGTGCCAGCCGGGGTGACAGGCGGCTCTATGGCTACACCTTC. The chain links TRBV5-6 to TRBJ1-2; tentative D call: TRBD1 (6 bases). Germline V lookup: CDR1 SGHDT, CDR2 YYEEEE. V was shortened by 7 bases and J by 4 bases, with 17 bases between the two germline ends. There are 14 residues in the CDR3. Variable domain in full (rest from reference TRBV5-6 and TRBJ1-2): DAGVTQSPTHLIKTRGQQVTLRCSPKSGHDTVSWYQQALGQGPQFIFQYYEEEERQRGNFPDRFSGHQFPNYSSELNVNALLLGDSALYLCASRGDRRLYGYTFGSGTRLTVV.

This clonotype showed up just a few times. DNA of the CDR3: TGTGCCAGCAGCTTAGAACTAGCGGGGGTCAATCAGTTCTTC. Translated, it gives CASSLELAGVNQFF. The V gene is TRBV7-9, the J gene TRBJ2-1, with 11 bases that match TRBD2. V lost 1 base, J lost 13 bases, and 6 bases stayed unmatched. The CDR3 length is 14 residues. The germline V gene encodes CDR1 SEHNR and CDR2 FQNEAQ (reference sequence).

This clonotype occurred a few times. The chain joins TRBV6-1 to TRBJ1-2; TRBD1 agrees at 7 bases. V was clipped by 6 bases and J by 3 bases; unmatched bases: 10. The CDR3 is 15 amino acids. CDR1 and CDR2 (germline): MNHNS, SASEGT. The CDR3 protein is CASSRGQIRDYGYTF. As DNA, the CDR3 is TGTGCCAGCAGCCGGGGACAGATCCGGGACTATGGCTACACCTTC.

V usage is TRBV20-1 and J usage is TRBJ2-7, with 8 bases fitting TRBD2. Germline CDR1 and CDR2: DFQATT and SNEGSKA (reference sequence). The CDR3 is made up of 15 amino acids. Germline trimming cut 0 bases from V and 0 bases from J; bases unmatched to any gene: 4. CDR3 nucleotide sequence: TGCAGTGCTAGAGATCGGGAGGGAAGCTCCTACGAGCAGTACTTC. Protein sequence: CSARDREGSSYEQYF.

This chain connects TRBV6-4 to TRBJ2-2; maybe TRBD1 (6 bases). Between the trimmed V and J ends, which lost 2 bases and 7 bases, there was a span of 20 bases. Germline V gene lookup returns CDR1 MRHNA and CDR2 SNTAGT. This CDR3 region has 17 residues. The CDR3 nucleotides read TGTGCCAGCAGTGACCAGCCCGCAGGGGCGGTTAGCGGGGAGCTGTTTTTT. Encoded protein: CASSDQPAGAVSGELFF.

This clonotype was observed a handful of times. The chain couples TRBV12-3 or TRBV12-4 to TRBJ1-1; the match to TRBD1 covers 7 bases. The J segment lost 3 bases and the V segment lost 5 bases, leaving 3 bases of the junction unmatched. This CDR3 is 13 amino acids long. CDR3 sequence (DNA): TGTGCCAGCAGTCCCGACAGGGACACTGAAGCTTTCTTT. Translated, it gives CASSPDRDTEAFF.